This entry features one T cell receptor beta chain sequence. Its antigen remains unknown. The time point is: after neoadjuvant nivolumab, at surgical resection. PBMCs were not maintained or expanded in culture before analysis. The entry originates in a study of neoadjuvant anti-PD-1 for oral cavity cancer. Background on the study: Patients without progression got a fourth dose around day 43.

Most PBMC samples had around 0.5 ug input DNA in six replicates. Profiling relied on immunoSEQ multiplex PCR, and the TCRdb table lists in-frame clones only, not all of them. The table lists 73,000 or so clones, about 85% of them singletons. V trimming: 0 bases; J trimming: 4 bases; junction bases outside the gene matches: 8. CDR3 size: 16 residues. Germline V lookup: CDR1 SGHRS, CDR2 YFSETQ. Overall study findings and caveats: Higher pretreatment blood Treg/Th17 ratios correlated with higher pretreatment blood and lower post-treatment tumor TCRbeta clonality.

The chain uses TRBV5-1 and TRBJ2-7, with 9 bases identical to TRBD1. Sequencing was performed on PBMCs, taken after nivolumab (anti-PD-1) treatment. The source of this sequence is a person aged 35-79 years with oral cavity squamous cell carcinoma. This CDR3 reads CASSLAGGQGVYEQYF. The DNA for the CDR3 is TGCGCCAGCAGCTTGGCAGGGGGACAGGGAGTGTACGAGCAGTACTTC.